This T cell receptor (beta chain) was recovered during a study of shared clonotypes between healthy human individuals. About the study: The cohort had two women and a few men, ages 18 to 49.

Deep level was the assay's run setting. TCRdb's table, derived via immunoSEQ multiplex PCR, lists solely in-frame clones and lacks some. Of hundreds of thousands of clones in the sample, 74% are singletons; the top ten hold approximately 1.6%. The CDR3 spans 13 residues. The ends were cut back, 2 bases at V and 5 bases at J, with 10 bases in the middle. The germline CDR1 and CDR2 sequences are SGHNT and YYREEE (reference sequence). In regard to this clone: Antigen specificity is unknown. Distinct nucleotide sequences in the sample also encode this CDR3.

Study observations and caveats: Rarefaction showed sorted-subset sequencing was incomplete despite large depth. The study drew on few donors, limiting represented genetic and exposure-history diversity.

This TCR was sampled from a woman under 40 in good health. The chain employs TRBV5-4 and TRBJ2-5; perhaps TRBD1 as D (5 bases). Sequenced material: memory CD4+ T cells sorted from blood. The subset: CD45RA-negative fraction. CDR3 region: CASSFQGGETQYF. The CDR3 DNA follows: TGTGCCAGCAGCTTTCAGGGCGGCGAGACCCAGTACTTC. The full variable domain, rest sourced from reference TRBV5-4 and TRBJ2-5, is ETGVTQSPTHLIKTRGQQVTLRCSSQSGHNTVSWYQQALGQGPQFIFQYYREEENGRGNFPPRFSGLQFPNYSSELNVNALELDDSALYLCASSFQGGETQYFGPGTRLLVL.